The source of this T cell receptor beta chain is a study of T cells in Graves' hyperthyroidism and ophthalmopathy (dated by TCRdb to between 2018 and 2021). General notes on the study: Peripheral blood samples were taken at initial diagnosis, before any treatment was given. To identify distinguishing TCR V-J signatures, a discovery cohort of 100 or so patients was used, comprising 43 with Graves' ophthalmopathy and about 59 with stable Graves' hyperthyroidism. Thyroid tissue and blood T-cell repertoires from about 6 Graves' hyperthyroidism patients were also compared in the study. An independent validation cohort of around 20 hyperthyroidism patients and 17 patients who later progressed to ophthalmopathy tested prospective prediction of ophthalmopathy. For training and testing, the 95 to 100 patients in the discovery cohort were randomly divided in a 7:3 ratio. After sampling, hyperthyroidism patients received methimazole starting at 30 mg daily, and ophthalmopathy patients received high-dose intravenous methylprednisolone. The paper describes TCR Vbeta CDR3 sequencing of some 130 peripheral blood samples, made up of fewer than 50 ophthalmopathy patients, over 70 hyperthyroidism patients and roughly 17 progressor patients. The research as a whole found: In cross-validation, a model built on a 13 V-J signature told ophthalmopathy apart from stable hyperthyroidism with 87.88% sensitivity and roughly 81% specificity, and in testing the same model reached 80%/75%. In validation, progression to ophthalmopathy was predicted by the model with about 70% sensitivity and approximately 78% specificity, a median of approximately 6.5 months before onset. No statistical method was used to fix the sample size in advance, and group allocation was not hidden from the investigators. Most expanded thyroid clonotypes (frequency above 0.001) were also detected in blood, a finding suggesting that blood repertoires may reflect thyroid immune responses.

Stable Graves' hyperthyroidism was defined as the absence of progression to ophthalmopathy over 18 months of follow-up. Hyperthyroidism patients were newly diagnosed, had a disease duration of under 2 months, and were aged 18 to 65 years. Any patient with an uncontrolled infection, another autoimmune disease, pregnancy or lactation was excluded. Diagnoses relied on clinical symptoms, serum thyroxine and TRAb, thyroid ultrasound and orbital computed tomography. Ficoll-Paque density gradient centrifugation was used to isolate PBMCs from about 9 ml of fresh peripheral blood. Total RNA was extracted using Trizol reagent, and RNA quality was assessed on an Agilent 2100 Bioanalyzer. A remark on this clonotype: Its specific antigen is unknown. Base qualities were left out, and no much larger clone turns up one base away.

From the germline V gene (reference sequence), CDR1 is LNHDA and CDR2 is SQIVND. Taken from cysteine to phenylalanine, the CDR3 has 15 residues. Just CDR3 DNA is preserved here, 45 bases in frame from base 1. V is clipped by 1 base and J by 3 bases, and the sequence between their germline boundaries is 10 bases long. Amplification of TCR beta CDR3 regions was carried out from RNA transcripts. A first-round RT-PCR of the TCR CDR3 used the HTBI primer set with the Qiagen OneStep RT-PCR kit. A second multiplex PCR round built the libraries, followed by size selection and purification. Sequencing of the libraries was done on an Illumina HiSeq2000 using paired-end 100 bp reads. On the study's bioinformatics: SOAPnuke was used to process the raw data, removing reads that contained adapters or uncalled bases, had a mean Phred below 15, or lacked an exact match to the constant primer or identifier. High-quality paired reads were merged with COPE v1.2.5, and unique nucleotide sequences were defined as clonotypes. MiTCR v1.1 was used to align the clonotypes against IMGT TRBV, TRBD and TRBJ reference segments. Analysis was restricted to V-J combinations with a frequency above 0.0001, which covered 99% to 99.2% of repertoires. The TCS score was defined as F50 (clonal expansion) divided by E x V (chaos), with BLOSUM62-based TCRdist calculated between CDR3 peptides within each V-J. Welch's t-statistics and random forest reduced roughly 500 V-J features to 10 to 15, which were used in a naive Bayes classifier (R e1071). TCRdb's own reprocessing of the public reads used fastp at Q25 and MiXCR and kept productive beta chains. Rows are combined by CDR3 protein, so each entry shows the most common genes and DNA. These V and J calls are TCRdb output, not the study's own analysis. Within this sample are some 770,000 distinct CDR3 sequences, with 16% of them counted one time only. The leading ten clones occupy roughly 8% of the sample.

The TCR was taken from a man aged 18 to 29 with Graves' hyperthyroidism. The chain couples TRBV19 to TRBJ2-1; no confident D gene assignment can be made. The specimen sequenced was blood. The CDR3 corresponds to CASSIVPADYNEQFF. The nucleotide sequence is TGTGCCAGTAGTATAGTCCCTGCGGACTACAATGAGCAGTTCTTC.